This TCR beta chain was sequenced during a study of blood T cell repertoires in COVID-19 (TCRdb year 2020). In the study overall: Samples from collaborators originated in the United States, Italy and Spain and spanned both the acute and convalescent phases of COVID-19. The material from the prospective study consisted of cDNA or gDNA derived from T cells, B-cell-depleted T cells, or PBMCs. Subjects who had been exposed to COVID-19, were actively infected with it, or had recovered from it provided the deeply sampled blood TCRbeta repertoires that made up the dataset. The repertoires were released in a freely available public database meant as a resource for research on the immune response to SARS-CoV-2. The samples were drawn from the first 160 participants of the ongoing ImmuneRACE study and from 1,254 subjects provided by 6 global collaborators. The sample metadata nearly always contained a de-identified subject ID, COVID-19 status, age in years and sex. Where available, HLA class I and class II types were taken from metadata supplied by the sample provider and were not determined by assay-based typing. Study-level results and caveats: The amount of clinical and demographic metadata varied by source and participant and was provided uncurated.

At one collaborating source in Seattle, patients were enrolled during active infection and were followed longitudinally through the course of disease. Whole blood was collected in K2EDTA tubes by collaborating institutions according to the institutions' own protocols. For TCRbeta analysis, collaborators shipped samples in one of three forms: frozen whole blood, isolated PBMCs, or DNA extracted from either of those sample types. With respect to this clone: Its antigen has not been determined. There are no base qualities to consult, and no much larger clone falls within one base.

Unmatched junction bases come to 8, with V trimmed by 1 base and J by 5 bases. Reading the germline V gene (reference sequence) gives CDR1 MNHEY and CDR2 SMNVEV. The CDR3, cysteine through phenylalanine, is 18 amino acids long. Of all the DNA, just the CDR3 is kept, 54 bases in frame from base 1. TCRbeta CDR3 regions were amplified from genomic DNA using the immunoSEQ Assay, a bias-controlled multiplex PCR. In the original analysis: The number of nucleated cells in each sample was estimated by amplification of reference gene primers within the assay. To quantify the absolute abundance of each unique TCRbeta CDR3 rearrangement, sequence reads were collapsed and filtered. For each sample, productive Simpson clonality was calculated by taking the square root of Simpson's diversity index across productive rearrangements. The immuneACCESS repertoire file appears here via TCRdb, limited to in-frame rearrangements. These files lack a portion of the clones; in checked studies, under half of the deficit traces to unresolved V genes, and the cause of the others is not known. The DNA gave D and trimming, while V, J and clone size come from that table. Counted in this sample were about 180,000 clones; about 85% of them appeared once. Roughly 20% of the sample lies in the top ten.

This clonotype was sampled from a person aged 70 to 80 with COVID-19, enrolled during active disease. Sample: peripheral blood. The V and J segments used are TRBV27 and TRBJ2-2; TRBD2 lines up with 12 middle nucleotides. The DNA sequence is as follows: TGTGCCAGCAGTTTATTCTCTAGCGGGGGGGCAACAACCGGGGAGCTGTTTTTT. It encodes CASSLFSSGGATTGELFF.